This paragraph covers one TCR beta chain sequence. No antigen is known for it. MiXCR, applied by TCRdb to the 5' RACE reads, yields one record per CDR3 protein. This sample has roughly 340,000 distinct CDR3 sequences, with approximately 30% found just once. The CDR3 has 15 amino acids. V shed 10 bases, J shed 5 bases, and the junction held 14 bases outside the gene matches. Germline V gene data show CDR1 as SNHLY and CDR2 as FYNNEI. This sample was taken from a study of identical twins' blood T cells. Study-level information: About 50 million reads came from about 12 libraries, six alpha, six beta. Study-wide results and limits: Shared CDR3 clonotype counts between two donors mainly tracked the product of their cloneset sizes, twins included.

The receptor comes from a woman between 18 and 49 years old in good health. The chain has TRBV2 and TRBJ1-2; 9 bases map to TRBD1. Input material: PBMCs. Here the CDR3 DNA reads TGTGCCAACGTTCGCCGGGACAGGGAACGGTATGGCTACACCTTC. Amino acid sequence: CANVRRDRERYGYTF.